This T cell receptor (beta chain) was sequenced for a study of blood T cells in healthy people across ages. Drawing of peripheral blood yielded approximately 10 milliliters from each donor. Together with a sample-barcoded 5' primer, a J-beta primer mix was included in a second PCR lasting about 6 to 11 cycles. TCRdb analysed the 5' RACE reads with MiXCR anew, one entry per CDR3 protein. The repertoire consists of hundreds of thousands of distinct CDR3 sequences, with 58% occurring once and the leading ten covering about 20%. Germline loops: CDR1 LGHNA, CDR2 YNFKEQ. The CDR3 has 17 amino acids. The V end was cut by 4 bases, the J end by 0 bases, with 16 bases between. This clonotype was recorded a few times.

The sample taken for sequencing was blood. The sequence came from a young man in good health. This chain uses TRBV4-2 with TRBJ2-1; either TRBD1 or TRBD2 may supply D (5 bases each). The chain's CDR3 is CASSPRARASSYNEQFF. CDR3 DNA sequence: TGTGCCAGCAGCCCCAGGGCGCGGGCGAGCTCCTACAATGAGCAGTTCTTC.